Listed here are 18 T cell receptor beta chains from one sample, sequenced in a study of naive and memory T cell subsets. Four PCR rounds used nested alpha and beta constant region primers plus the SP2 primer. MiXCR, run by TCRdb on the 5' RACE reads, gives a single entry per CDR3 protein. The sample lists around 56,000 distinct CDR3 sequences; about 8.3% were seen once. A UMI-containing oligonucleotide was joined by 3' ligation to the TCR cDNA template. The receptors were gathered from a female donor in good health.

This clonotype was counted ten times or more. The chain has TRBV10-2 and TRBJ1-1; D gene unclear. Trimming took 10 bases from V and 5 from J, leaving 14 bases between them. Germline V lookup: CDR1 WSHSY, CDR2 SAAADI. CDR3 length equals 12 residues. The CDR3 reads CATAAIVTEAFF. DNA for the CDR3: TGCGCCACCGCGGCTATCGTTACTGAAGCTTTCTTT.

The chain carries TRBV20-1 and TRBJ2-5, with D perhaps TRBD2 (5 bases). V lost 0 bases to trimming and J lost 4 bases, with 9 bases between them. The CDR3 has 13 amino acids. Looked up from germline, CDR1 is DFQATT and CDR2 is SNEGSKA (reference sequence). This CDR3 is CSARDGRAETQYF. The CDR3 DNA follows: TGCAGTGCTAGAGATGGGCGGGCAGAGACCCAGTACTTC.

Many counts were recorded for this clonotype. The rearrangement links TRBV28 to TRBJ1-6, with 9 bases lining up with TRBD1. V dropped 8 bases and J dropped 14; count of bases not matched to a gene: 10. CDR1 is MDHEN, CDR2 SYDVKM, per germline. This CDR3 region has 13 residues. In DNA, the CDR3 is TGTGCCAGCCATACCGGACAGGGGACCTCCCTCCACTTT. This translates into CASHTGQGTSLHF.

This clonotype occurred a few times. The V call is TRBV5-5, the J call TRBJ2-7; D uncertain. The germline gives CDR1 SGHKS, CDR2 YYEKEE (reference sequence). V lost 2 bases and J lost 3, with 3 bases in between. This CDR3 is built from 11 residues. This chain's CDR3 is CASSFIYEQYF. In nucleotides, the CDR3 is TGTGCCAGCAGCTTTATCTACGAGCAGTACTTC.

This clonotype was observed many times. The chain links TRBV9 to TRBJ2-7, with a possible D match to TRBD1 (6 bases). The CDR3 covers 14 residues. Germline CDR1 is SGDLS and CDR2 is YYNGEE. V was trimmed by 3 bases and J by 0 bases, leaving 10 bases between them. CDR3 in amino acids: CASSARDTSYEQYF. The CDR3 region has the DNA TGTGCCAGCAGCGCCCGGGACACCTCCTACGAGCAGTACTTC. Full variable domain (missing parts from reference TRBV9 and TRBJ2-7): DSGVTQTPKHLITATGQRVTLRCSPRSGDLSVYWYQQSLDQGLQFLIQYYNGEERAKGNILERFSAQQFPDLHSELNLSSLELGDSALYFCASSARDTSYEQYFGPGTRLTVT.

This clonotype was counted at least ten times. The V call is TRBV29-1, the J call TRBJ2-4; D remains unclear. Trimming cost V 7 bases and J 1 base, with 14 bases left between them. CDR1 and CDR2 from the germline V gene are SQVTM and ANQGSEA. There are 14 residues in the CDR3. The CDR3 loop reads CSAPDPRAKNIQYF. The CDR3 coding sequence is TGCAGCGCCCCGGACCCCAGGGCCAAAAACATTCAGTACTTC.

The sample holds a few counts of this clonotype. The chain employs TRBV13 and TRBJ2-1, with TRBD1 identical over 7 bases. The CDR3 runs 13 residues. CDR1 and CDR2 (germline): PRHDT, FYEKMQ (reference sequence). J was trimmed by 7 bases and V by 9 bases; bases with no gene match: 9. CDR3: CASCQGEANEQFF. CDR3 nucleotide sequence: TGTGCCAGTTGCCAGGGGGAAGCGAATGAGCAGTTCTTC.

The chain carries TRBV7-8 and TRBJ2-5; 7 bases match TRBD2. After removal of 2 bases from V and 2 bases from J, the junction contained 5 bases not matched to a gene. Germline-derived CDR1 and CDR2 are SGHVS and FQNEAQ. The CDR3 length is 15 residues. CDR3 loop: CASSLRRGIQETQYF. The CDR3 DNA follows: TGTGCCAGCAGCTTACGGCGGGGGATACAAGAGACCCAGTACTTC. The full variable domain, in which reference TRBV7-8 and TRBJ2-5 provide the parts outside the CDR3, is GAGVSQSPRYKVAKRGQDVALRCDPISGHVSLFWYQQALGQGPEFLTYFQNEAQLDKSGLPSDRFFAERPEGSVSTLKIQRTQQEDSAVYLCASSLRRGIQETQYFGPGTRLLVL.

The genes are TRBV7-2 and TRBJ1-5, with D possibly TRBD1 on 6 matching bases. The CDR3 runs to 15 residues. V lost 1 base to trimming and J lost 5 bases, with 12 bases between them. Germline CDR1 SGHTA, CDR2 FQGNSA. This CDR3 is CASSLVAGADQPQHF. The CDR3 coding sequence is TGTGCCAGCAGCTTAGTAGCAGGGGCGGATCAGCCCCAGCATTTT.

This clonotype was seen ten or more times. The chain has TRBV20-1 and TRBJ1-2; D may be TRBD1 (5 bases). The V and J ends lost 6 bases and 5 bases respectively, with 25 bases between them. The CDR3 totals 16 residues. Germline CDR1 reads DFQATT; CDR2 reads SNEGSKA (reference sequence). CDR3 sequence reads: CSAVKGVARTSYGYTF. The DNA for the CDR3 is TGCAGTGCCGTAAAAGGGGTAGCCCGAACATCTTATGGCTACACCTTC.

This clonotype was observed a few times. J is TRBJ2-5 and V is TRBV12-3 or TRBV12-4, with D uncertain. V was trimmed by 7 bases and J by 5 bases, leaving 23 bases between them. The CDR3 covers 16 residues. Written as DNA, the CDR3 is TGTGCCAGCACCACCCGCCGGGCCCCCGGGTGGGAGACCCAGTACTTC. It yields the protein CASTTRRAPGWETQYF.

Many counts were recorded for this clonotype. DNA for the CDR3: TGTGCCACCAGCTTTAGTTTCAATCAGCCCCAGCATTTT. This gives the protein CATSFSFNQPQHF. The V call is TRBV15, the J call TRBJ1-5; no clear D gene. This CDR3 region has 13 residues. CDR1 is LNHNV and CDR2 is YYDKDF in the germline V gene (reference sequence). Trimming pared 5 bases from V and 3 bases from J, leaving 8 bases between.

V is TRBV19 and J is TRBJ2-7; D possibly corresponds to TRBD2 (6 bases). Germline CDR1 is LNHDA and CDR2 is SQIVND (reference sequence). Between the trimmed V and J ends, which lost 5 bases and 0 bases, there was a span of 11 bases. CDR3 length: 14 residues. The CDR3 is CASSERESSYEQYF. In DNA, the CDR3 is TGTGCCAGTAGTGAACGGGAGAGCTCCTACGAGCAGTACTTC.

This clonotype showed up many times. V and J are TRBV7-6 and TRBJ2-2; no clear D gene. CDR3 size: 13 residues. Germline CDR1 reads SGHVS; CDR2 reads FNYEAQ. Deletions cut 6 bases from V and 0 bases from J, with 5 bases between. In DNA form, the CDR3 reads TGTGCCAGCAGGGGTTCGAACACCGGGGAGCTGTTTTTT. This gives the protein CASRGSNTGELFF.

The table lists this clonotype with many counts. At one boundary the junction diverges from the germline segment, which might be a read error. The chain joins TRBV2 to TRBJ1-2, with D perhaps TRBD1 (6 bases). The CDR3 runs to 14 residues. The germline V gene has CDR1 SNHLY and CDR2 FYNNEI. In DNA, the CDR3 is TGTGCCAGCAGTCCGGGACAAGACGACTATGGCGACACCTTC. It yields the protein CASSPGQDDYGDTF.

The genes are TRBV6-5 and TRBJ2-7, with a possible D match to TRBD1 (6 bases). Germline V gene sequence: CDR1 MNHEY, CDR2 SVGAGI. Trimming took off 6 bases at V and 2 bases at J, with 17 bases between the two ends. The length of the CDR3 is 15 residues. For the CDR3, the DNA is TGTGCCAGCAGATATAACCGGGACACAACCTACGAGCAGTACTTC. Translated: CASRYNRDTTYEQYF.

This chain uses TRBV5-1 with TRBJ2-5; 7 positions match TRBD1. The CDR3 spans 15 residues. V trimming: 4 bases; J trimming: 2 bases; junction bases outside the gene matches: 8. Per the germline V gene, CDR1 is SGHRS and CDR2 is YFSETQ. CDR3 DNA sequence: TGCGCCAGCAGCCCTGACAGGGTAGTTCAAGAGACCCAGTACTTC. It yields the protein CASSPDRVVQETQYF. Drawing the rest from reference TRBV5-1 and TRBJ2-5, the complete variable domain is KAGVTQTPRYLIKTRGQQVTLSCSPISGHRSVSWYQQTPGQGLQFLFEYFSETQRNKGNFPGRFSGRQFSNSRSEMNVSTLELGDSALYLCASSPDRVVQETQYFGPGTRLLVL.

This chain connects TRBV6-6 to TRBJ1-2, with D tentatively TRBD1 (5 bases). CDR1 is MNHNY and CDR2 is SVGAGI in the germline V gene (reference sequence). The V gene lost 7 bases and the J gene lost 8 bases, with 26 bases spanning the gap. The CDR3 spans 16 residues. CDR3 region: CASTLPRGPSPIGYTF. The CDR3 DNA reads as TGTGCCAGCACACTCCCGCGGGGCCCTTCCCCGATCGGCTACACCTTC.